The subject of this entry is one T cell receptor beta chain. These data are taken from a study of blood T cell repertoires in COVID-19. Study details: From T cells, B-cell-depleted T cells, or PBMCs came the material, which was cDNA or gDNA.

Here immunoSEQ multiplex PCR was the method, and the copy in TCRdb shows in-frame clones only, minus some. The sample includes 200,000 to 250,000 clones, approximately 91% of them seen just once. The length of the CDR3 is 18 residues. The sequenced material came from peripheral blood. This receptor was taken from a woman between 40 and 55 years old with acute or convalescent COVID-19. This chain joins TRBV21-1 and TRBJ1-4; TRBD1 is the table's D call and was not checked against the DNA. TRBV21-1 is termed a pseudogene. The CDR3 sequence is CASSQGQGASPTNEKLFF. In nucleotides, the CDR3 is TGTGCCAGCAGCCAAGGGCAGGGGGCTTCCCCAACTAATGAAAAACTGTTTTTT.